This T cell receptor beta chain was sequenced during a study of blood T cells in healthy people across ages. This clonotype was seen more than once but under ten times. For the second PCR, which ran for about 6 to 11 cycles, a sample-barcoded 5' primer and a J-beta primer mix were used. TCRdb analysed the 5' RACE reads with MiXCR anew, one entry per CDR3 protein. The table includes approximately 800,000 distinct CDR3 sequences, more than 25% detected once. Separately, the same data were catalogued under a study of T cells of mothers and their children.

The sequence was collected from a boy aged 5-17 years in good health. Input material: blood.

CDR3 sequence: CASSADRDEQYF. In DNA, the CDR3 is TGCGCCAGCAGCGCCGACAGGGACGAGCAGTACTTC. The chain joins TRBV5-1 to TRBJ2-7; 7 bases align to TRBD1. Looked up from germline, CDR1 is SGHRS and CDR2 is YFSETQ. The CDR3 runs 12 residues. V lost 4 bases and J lost 5; bases outside the gene matches: 3.